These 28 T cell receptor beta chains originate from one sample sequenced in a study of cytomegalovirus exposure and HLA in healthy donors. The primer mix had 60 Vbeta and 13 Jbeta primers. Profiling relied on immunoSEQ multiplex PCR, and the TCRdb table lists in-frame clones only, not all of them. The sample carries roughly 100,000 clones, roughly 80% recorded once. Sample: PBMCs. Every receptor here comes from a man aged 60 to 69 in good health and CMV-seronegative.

CDR3 loop: CASSSPGQWETQYF. CDR3 bases: TGTGCCAGCAGCTCTCCGGGACAGTGGGAGACCCAGTACTTC. The V and J genes are TRBV28 and TRBJ2-5; TRBD1 matches at 7 bases. The length of the CDR3 is 14 residues. From germline, CDR1 is MDHEN and CDR2 SYDVKM. Trimming removed 6 bases from V and 5 bases from J; junction bases left unmatched: 9. The full variable domain, rest sourced from reference TRBV28 and TRBJ2-5, is DVKVTQSSRYLVKRTGEKVFLECVQDMDHENMFWYRQDPGLGLRLIYFSYDVKMKEKGDIPEGYSVSREKKERFSLILESASTNQTSMYLCASSSPGQWETQYFGPGTRLLVL.

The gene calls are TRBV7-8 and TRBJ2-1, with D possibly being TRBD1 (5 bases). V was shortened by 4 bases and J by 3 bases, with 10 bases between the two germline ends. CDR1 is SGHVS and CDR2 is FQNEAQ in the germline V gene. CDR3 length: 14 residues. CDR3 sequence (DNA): TGTGCCAGCAGCTCCAGGGTATACTACAATGAGCAGTTCTTC. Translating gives CASSSRVYYNEQFF.

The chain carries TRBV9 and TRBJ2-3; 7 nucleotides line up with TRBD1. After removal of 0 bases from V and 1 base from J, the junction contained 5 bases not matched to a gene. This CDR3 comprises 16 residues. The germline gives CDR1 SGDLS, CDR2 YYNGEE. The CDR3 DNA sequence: TGTGCCAGCAGCGTAGCCCCAGGGGGAGGCACAGATACGCAGTATTTT. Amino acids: CASSVAPGGGTDTQYF. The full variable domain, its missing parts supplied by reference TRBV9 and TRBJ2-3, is DSGVTQTPKHLITATGQRVTLRCSPRSGDLSVYWYQQSLDQGLQFLIQYYNGEERAKGNILERFSAQQFPDLHSELNLSSLELGDSALYFCASSVAPGGGTDTQYFGPGTRLTVL.

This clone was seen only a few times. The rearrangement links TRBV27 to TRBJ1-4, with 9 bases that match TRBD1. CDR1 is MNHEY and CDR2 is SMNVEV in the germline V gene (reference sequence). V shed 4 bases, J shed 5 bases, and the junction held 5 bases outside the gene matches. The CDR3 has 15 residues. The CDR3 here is CASSSPGQGNEKLFF. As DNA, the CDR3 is TGTGCCAGCAGTTCTCCGGGACAGGGAAATGAAAAACTGTTTTTT.

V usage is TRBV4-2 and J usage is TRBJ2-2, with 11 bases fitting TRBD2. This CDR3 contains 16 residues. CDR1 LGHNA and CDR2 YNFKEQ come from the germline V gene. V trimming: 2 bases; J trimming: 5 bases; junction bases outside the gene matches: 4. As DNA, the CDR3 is TGTGCCAGCAGCCAATTAGCGGGGGGGCAAACCGGGGAGCTGTTTTTT. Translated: CASSQLAGGQTGELFF.

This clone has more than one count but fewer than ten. The DNA for the CDR3 is TGTGCCAGCAGCCAAAACCGGGACAGGGGGTTAGAGACCCAGTACTTC. Translated: CASSQNRDRGLETQYF. The chain is built from TRBV5-4 and TRBJ2-5; 11 bases fit TRBD1. V lost 4 bases, J lost 4 bases, and 9 bases stayed unmatched. This CDR3 has 16 amino acids. Germline CDR1 SGHNT, CDR2 YYREEE (reference sequence).

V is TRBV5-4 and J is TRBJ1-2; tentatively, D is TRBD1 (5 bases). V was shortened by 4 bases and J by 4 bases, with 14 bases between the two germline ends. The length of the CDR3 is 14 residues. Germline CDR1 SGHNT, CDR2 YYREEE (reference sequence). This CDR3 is CASSHVDSAYGYTF. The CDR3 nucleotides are TGTGCCAGCAGCCACGTCGACAGTGCCTATGGCTACACCTTC. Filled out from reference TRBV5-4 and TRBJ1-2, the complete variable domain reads ETGVTQSPTHLIKTRGQQVTLRCSSQSGHNTVSWYQQALGQGPQFIFQYYREEENGRGNFPPRFSGLQFPNYSSELNVNALELDDSALYLCASSHVDSAYGYTFGSGTRLTVV.

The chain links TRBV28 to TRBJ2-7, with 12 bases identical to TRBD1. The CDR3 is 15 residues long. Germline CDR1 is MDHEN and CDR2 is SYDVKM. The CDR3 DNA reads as TGTGGGGGACAGGGGGCCCTCGGTTCCCTTTACGAGCAGTACGTC. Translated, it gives CGGQGALGSLYEQYV.

In DNA, the CDR3 is TGTGCCAGCAGCTTAGCAGGGGGCGGGGAGACCCAGTACTTC. The encoded protein is CASSLAGGGETQYF. The chain links TRBV7-7 to TRBJ2-5; 7 bases are a match to TRBD1. This CDR3 spans 14 amino acids. After removal of 0 bases from V and 5 bases from J, the junction contained 3 bases not matched to a gene. The V gene's germline CDR1 is SSHAT and CDR2 FNYEAQ (reference sequence). The whole variable domain, remainder taken from reference TRBV7-7 and TRBJ2-5, is GAGVSQSPRYKVTKRGQDVTLRCDPISSHATLYWYQQALGQGPEFLTYFNYEAQPDKSGLPSDRFSAERPEGSISTLTIQRTEQRDSAMYRCASSLAGGGETQYFGPGTRLLVL.

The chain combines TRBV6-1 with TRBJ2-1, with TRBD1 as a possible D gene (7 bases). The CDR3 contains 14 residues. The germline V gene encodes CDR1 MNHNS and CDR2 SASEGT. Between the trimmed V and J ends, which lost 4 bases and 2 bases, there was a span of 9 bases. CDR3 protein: CASSAGGTYNEQFF. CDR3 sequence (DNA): TGTGCCAGCAGTGCAGGGGGGACCTACAATGAGCAGTTCTTC.

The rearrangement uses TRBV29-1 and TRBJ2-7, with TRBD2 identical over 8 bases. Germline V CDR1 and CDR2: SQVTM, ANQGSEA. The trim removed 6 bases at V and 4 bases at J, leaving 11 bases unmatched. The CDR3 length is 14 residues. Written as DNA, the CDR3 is TGCAGCGTCGCGACTAGCGCGGCCTTATACGAGCAGTACTTC. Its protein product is CSVATSAALYEQYF.

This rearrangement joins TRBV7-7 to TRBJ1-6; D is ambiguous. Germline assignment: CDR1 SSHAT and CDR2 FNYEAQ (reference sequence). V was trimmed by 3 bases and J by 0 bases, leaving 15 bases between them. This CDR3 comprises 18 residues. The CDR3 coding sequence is TGTGCCAGCAGCTTGGCGCAGGCAACGAGCTCCTATAATTCACCCCTCCACTTT. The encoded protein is CASSLAQATSSYNSPLHF.

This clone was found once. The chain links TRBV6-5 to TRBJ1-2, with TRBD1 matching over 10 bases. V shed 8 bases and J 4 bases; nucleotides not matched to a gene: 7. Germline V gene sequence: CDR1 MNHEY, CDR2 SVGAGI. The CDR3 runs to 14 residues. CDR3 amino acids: CASGRDRGTYGYTF. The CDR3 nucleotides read TGTGCCAGCGGCCGGGACAGGGGAACCTATGGCTACACCTTC.

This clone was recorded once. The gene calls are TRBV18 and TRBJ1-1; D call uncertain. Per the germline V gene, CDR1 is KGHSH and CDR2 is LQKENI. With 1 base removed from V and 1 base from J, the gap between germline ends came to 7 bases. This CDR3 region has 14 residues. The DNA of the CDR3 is TGTGCCAGCTCACCACTCGCAGAGAACACTGAAGCTTTCTTT. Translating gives CASSPLAENTEAFF.

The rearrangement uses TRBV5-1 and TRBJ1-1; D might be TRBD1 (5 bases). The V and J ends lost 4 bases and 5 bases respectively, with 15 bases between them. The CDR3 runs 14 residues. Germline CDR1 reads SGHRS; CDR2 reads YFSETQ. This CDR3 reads CASSRGGAATEAFF. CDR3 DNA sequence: TGCGCCAGCAGCCGCGGCGGGGCGGCGACTGAAGCTTTCTTT. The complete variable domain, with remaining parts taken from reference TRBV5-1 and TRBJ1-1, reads KAGVTQTPRYLIKTRGQQVTLSCSPISGHRSVSWYQQTPGQGLQFLFEYFSETQRNKGNFPGRFSGRQFSNSRSEMNVSTLELGDSALYLCASSRGGAATEAFFGQGTRLTVV.

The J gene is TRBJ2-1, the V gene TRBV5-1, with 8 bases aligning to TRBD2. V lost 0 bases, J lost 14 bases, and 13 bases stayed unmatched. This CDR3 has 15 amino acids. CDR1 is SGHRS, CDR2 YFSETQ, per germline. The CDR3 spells CASSLESGLGTPEFF. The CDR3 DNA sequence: TGCGCCAGCAGCTTGGAGTCGGGACTAGGCACCCCGGAGTTCTTC.

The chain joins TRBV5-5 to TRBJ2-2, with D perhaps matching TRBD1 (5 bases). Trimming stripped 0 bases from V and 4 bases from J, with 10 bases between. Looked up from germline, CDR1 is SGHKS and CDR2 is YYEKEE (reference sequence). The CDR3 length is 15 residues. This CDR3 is CASSLAPTATGELFF. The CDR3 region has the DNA TGTGCCAGCAGCTTGGCCCCGACAGCCACCGGGGAGCTGTTTTTT.

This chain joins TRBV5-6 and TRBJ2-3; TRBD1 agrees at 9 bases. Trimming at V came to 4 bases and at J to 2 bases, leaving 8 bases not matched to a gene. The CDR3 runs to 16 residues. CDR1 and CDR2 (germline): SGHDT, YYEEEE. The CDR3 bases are TGTGCCAGCAGCCCCTGGACAGGGGAAAACACAGATACGCAGTATTTT. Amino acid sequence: CASSPWTGENTDTQYF.

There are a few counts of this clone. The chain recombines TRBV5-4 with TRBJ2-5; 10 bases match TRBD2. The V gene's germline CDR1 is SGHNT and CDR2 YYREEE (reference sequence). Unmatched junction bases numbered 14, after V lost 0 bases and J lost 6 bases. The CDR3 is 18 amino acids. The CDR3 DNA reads TGTGCCAGCAGCTTGGCGGGTAGCGGGGGGCGAGGAGGGAAGACCCAGTACTTC. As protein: CASSLAGSGGRGGKTQYF.

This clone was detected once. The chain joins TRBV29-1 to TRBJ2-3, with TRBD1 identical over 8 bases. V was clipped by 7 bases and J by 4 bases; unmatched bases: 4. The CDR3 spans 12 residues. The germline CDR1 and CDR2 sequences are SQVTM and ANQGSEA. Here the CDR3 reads CSGGQGSDTQYF. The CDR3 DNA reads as TGCAGCGGCGGACAGGGTTCAGATACGCAGTATTTT.

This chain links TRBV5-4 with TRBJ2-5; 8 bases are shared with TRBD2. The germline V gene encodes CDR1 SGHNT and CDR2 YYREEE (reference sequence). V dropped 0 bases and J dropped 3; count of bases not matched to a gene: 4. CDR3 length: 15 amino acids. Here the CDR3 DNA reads TGTGCCAGCAGCTTGGGCTCAGCGGGGGAAGAGACCCAGTACTTC. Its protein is CASSLGSAGEETQYF.

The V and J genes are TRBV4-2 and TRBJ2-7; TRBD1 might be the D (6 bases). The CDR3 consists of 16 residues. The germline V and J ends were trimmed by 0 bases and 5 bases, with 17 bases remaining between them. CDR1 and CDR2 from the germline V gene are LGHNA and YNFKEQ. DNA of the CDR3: TGTGCCAGCAGCCAAGAGTGGCGACAGGCGGCCGACGAGCAGTACTTC. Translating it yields CASSQEWRQAADEQYF.

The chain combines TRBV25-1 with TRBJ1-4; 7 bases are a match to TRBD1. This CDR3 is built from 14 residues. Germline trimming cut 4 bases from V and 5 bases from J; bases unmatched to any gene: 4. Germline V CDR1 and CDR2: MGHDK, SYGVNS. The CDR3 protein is CASSGQGTNEKLFF. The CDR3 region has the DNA TGTGCCAGCAGTGGACAGGGTACGAATGAAAAACTGTTTTTT.

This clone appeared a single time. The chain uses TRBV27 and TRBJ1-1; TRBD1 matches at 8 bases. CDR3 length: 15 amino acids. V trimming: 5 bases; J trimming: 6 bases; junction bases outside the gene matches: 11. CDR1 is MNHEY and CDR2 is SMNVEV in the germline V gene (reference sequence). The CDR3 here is CASSGPGQGKAEAFF. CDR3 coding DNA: TGTGCCAGCAGTGGCCCCGGACAGGGTAAAGCTGAAGCTTTCTTT.

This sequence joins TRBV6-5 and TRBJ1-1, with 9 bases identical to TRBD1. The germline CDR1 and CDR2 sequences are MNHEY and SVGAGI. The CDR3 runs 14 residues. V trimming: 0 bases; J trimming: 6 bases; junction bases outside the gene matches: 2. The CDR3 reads CASSYSRDRAEAFF. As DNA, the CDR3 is TGTGCCAGCAGTTACTCACGGGACAGGGCTGAAGCTTTCTTT.

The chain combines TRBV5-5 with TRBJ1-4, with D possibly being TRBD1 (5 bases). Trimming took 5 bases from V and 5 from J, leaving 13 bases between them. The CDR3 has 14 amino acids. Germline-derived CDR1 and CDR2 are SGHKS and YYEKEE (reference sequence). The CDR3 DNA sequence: TGTGCCAGCAGGCCAGAGGACACAAATGAAAAACTGTTTTTT. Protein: CASRPEDTNEKLFF.

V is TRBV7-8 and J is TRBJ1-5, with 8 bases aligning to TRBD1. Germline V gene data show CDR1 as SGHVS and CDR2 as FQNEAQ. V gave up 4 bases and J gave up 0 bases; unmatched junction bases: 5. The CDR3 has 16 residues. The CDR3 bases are TGTGCCAGCAGCTCCAGAGGGACAGGTAGCAATCAGCCCCAGCATTTT. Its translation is CASSSRGTGSNQPQHF.

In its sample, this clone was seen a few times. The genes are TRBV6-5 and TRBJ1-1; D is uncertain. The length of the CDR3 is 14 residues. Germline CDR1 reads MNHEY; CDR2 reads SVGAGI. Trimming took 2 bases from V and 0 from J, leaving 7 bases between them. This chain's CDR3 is CASSYAGMNTEAFF. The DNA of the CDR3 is TGTGCCAGCAGTTACGCGGGTATGAACACTGAAGCTTTCTTT.